The 20 T cell receptor beta chains listed next were all sequenced from one sample in a study of blood T cell repertoires in COVID-19. Using immunoSEQ multiplex PCR, the repertoire was profiled, and TCRdb retains in-frame clones only, with some absent. The data show 100,000 to 140,000 clones, approximately 88% seen once. Sample: peripheral blood. These receptors came from a man aged 45 to 65 with active or convalescent COVID-19.

This chain connects TRBV12-3 or TRBV12-4 to TRBJ1-1; TRBD1 matches at 7 bases. The CDR3 spans 13 residues. Unmatched junction bases numbered 6, after V lost 6 bases and J lost 5 bases. The CDR3 sequence is CASRLQGETEAFF. CDR3 DNA sequence: TGTGCCAGCAGACTTCAGGGGGAGACTGAAGCTTTCTTT.

The rearrangement links TRBV11-1 to TRBJ2-5; TRBD1 matches 10 bases. V shed 5 bases, J shed 4 bases, and the junction held 4 bases outside the gene matches. CDR3 size: 14 residues. Germline CDR1 and CDR2: SGHAT and FQDESV (reference sequence). The CDR3 is CASSGDRGRETQYF. In DNA form, the CDR3 reads TGTGCCAGCAGCGGGGACAGGGGAAGAGAGACCCAGTACTTC.

The chain is built from TRBV27 and TRBJ1-5; tentatively, D is TRBD1 (6 bases). Trimming stripped 4 bases from V and 2 bases from J, with 12 bases between. The CDR3 runs 15 residues. Germline CDR1 MNHEY, CDR2 SMNVEV (reference sequence). CDR3 DNA sequence: TGTGCCAGCAGTTGGGACAAGTTAGGCAATCAGCCCCAGCATTTT. This encodes CASSWDKLGNQPQHF.

The chain couples TRBV28 to TRBJ1-1; 7 bases agree with TRBD1. V lost 6 bases, J lost 5 bases, and 6 bases stayed unmatched. CDR1 is MDHEN and CDR2 is SYDVKM in the germline V gene. This CDR3 contains 13 residues. The CDR3 reads CASRLQGLTEAFF. The CDR3 region has the DNA TGTGCCAGCAGGCTACAGGGGCTGACTGAAGCTTTCTTT.

This clone was recorded once. The chain has TRBV5-1 and TRBJ1-1; 7 positions match TRBD1. Germline-derived CDR1 and CDR2 are SGHRS and YFSETQ. The CDR3 is 15 amino acids. V gave up 3 bases and J gave up 6 bases; unmatched junction bases: 11. The CDR3: CASSWEQGNKAEAFF. The CDR3 coding sequence is TGCGCCAGCAGCTGGGAACAGGGGAACAAAGCTGAAGCTTTCTTT.

The rearrangement uses TRBV5-4 and TRBJ1-4; 9 bases map to TRBD1. CDR1 is SGHNT, CDR2 YYREEE, per germline (reference sequence). The CDR3 runs 16 residues. The V gene end was trimmed by 3 bases and the J gene end by 6 bases; junction bases not matched to a gene: 9. CDR3 nucleotide sequence: TGTGCCAGCAGCTCCCTCCACAGGGGGCGCCATGAAAAACTGTTTTTT. Translation gives CASSSLHRGRHEKLFF.

The rearrangement links TRBV5-4 to TRBJ2-1; D is perhaps TRBD1 (5 bases). V gave up 1 base and J gave up 5 bases, with 13 bases separating them. The germline V gene encodes CDR1 SGHNT and CDR2 YYREEE (reference sequence). This CDR3 comprises 15 residues. The CDR3 nucleotides read TGTGCCAGCAGCTTGTTACCACTACAGGACAATGAGCAGTTCTTC. Protein product: CASSLLPLQDNEQFF.

The chain has TRBV28 and TRBJ2-5; D gene uncertain. The CDR3 is made up of 12 amino acids. Trimming removed 3 bases at V and 4 bases at J, with 6 bases between. Germline-derived CDR1 and CDR2 are MDHEN and SYDVKM. CDR3: CASSFYPETQYF. CDR3 DNA sequence: TGTGCCAGCAGTTTTTATCCAGAGACCCAGTACTTC.

The chain recombines TRBV6-6 with TRBJ1-1; D unclear. Germline V CDR1 and CDR2: MNHNY, SVGAGI (reference sequence). CDR3 length: 12 amino acids. The V and J ends lost 5 bases and 11 bases respectively, with 15 bases between them. The CDR3 reads CASSLQVAGAFF. The CDR3 bases are TGTGCCAGCAGTCTTCAGGTTGCTGGTGCTTTCTTT.

The genes are TRBV6-1 and TRBJ1-6, with a tentative D call TRBD1 (5 bases). This CDR3 has 15 residues. Between the trimmed V and J ends, which lost 1 base and 3 bases, there was a span of 7 bases. The V gene's germline CDR1 is MNHNS and CDR2 SASEGT. The CDR3 here is CASSEGTSYNSPLHF. CDR3 in DNA: TGTGCCAGCAGTGAAGGGACAAGCTATAATTCACCCCTCCACTTT.

This sequence joins TRBV10-3 and TRBJ2-7; TRBD1 is a possible D gene (7 bases). With 4 bases removed from V and 5 bases from J, the gap between germline ends came to 21 bases. In germline, CDR1 is ENHRY, CDR2 SYGVKD. This CDR3 comprises 16 residues. This CDR3 is CAISGKSQGGRHEQYF. The CDR3 nucleotides are TGTGCCATCAGTGGCAAAAGTCAGGGGGGACGACACGAGCAGTACTTC.

This sequence joins TRBV6-2 or TRBV6-3 and TRBJ2-1; 10 positions match TRBD1. This CDR3 has 16 residues. V was pared by 5 bases and J by 2 bases, with 6 bases of the junction left unmatched. CDR1 is MNHEY and CDR2 is SVGEGT in the germline V gene. The CDR3 reads CASSGGQGRTYNEQFF. The CDR3 DNA is TGTGCCAGCAGTGGGGGACAGGGGCGAACCTACAATGAGCAGTTCTTC.

The chain uses TRBV18 and TRBJ1-3; 10 nucleotides match TRBD1. Germline loops: CDR1 KGHSH, CDR2 LQKENI. V lost 4 bases, J lost 2 bases, and 5 bases stayed unmatched. The CDR3 runs to 16 residues. CDR3 nucleotides: TGTGCCAGCTCACAACCGGGACAGGGGACTGGAAACACCATATATTTT. Translation: CASSQPGQGTGNTIYF.

As DNA, the CDR3 is TGCAGCGTTACAGGGTACGAGAAGGCCCAGTACTTC. It specifies CSVTGYEKAQYF. This sequence joins TRBV29-1 and TRBJ2-5, with a tentative D call TRBD1 (6 bases). Germline V lookup: CDR1 SQVTM, CDR2 ANQGSEA. This CDR3 is built from 12 residues. V was clipped by 5 bases and J by 9 bases, with 16 bases between them.

The chain couples TRBV10-2 to TRBJ2-1, with 8 bases lining up with TRBD1. V gave up 10 bases and J gave up 6 bases; unmatched junction bases: 5. The CDR3 is 12 residues long. The germline gives CDR1 WSHSY, CDR2 SAAADI. In DNA, the CDR3 is TGCGCCACCTTCGACAGGGGCAATGAGCAGTTCTTC. Translated, it gives CATFDRGNEQFF.

The chain employs TRBV15 and TRBJ2-3; D is possibly TRBD2 (6 bases). CDR1 LNHNV and CDR2 YYDKDF come from the germline V gene (reference sequence). CDR3 size: 18 residues. Deletions cut 0 bases from V and 4 bases from J, with 20 bases between. The CDR3 spells CATSRDYERVLSSDTQYF. For the CDR3, the DNA is TGTGCCACCAGCAGAGATTACGAGCGGGTCCTATCCTCAGATACGCAGTATTTT. The whole variable domain, filled in from reference TRBV15 and TRBJ2-3, reads DAMVIQNPRYQVTQFGKPVTLSCSQTLNHNVMYWYQQKSSQAPKLLFHYYDKDFNNEADTPDNFQSRRPNTSFCFLDIRSPGLGDTAMYLCATSRDYERVLSSDTQYFGPGTRLTVL.

This sequence joins TRBV11-2 and TRBJ2-7; 9 bases agree with TRBD1. Germline assignment: CDR1 SGHAT and CDR2 FQNNGV. This CDR3 has 14 residues. After removal of 5 bases from V and 5 bases from J, the junction contained 7 bases not matched to a gene. The CDR3 nucleotides read TGTGCCAGCAGCCAACGACAGGGGGGAAACGAGCAGTACTTC. Amino acid sequence: CASSQRQGGNEQYF.

CDR3 in amino acids: CASSQDLRGAYNEQFF. CDR3 DNA: TGCGCCAGCAGCCAAGATCTTCGGGGGGCCTACAATGAGCAGTTCTTC. This chain uses TRBV4-1 with TRBJ2-1, with 7 nucleotides matching TRBD2. The V gene end was trimmed by 0 bases and the J gene end by 2 bases; junction bases not matched to a gene: 4. Germline-derived CDR1 and CDR2 are MGHRA and YSYEKL. The CDR3 covers 16 residues.

This chain links TRBV30 with TRBJ1-2; 9 positions match TRBD1. The CDR3 has 17 amino acids. Losses at the gene ends were 3 bases for V and 4 bases for J; bases not matched to a gene: 15. Germline values: CDR1 GTSNPN, CDR2 SVGIG (reference sequence). The CDR3 here is CAWRNLATGGGGYGYTF. The CDR3 DNA reads TGTGCCTGGAGAAACCTTGCAACAGGGGGCGGCGGCTATGGCTACACCTTC.

This sequence joins TRBV7-2 and TRBJ2-1; 13 positions match TRBD2. The CDR3 is 17 amino acids. Per germline, CDR1 SGHTA and CDR2 FQGNSA. J gave up 8 bases and V 1 base, and 8 bases lay outside the gene matches. The CDR3 is CASSLELTSGRSDEQFF. The CDR3 region has the DNA TGTGCCAGCAGCTTAGAGTTGACTAGCGGGAGGTCTGATGAGCAGTTCTTC.